This entry lists 30 T cell receptor beta chains sequenced from one sample in a study of shared clonotypes between healthy human individuals. TCRdb keeps only in-frame clones here, not all; method: immunoSEQ multiplex PCR. The sample consists of 2 million to 2.5 million clones, about 92% of them appearing once. Terminally differentiated effector memory CD45RA+ cells were excluded from the naive CD8 cells, which were CD45RO-negative and positively selected for CCR7. Sequenced: naive CD8+ T cells from PBMCs. The origin of the receptors is a man aged 18 to 30 in good health. Some clones in this sample may be carry-over from other donors' samples.

The chain combines TRBV11-2 with TRBJ2-3, with D hard to call. Looked up from germline, CDR1 is SGHAT and CDR2 is FQNNGV. The V gene lost 2 bases and the J gene lost 4 bases, with 13 bases spanning the gap. CDR3 size: 15 residues. DNA of the CDR3: TGTGCCAGCAGCTTATTACCAACCCCGGCAGATACGCAGTATTTT. Residues: CASSLLPTPADTQYF.

The genes are TRBV6-1 and TRBJ1-5, with D possibly being TRBD1 (6 bases). The germline gives CDR1 MNHNS, CDR2 SASEGT. The CDR3 length is 14 residues. Between the trimmed V and J ends, which lost 3 bases and 4 bases, there was a span of 10 bases. The CDR3: CASSDLDRNQPQHF. In DNA form, the CDR3 reads TGTGCCAGCAGTGATCTGGACAGAAATCAGCCCCAGCATTTT.

The chain combines TRBV5-1 with TRBJ1-6; 7 positions agree with TRBD1. Germline lookup yields CDR1 SGHRS and CDR2 YFSETQ. This CDR3 comprises 19 residues. The V segment lost 1 base and the J segment 7 bases; nucleotides outside the gene matches: 17. CDR3 region: CASSLSLGPRGTANSPLHF. The CDR3 coding sequence is TGCGCCAGCAGCTTGTCTCTTGGACCCAGAGGGACAGCCAATTCACCCCTCCACTTT.

The J gene is TRBJ2-7, the V gene TRBV27; tentatively, D is TRBD1 (6 bases). Germline-derived CDR1 and CDR2 are MNHEY and SMNVEV (reference sequence). Trimming shortened V by 0 bases and J by 6 bases, and 9 bases separated the two germline ends. The CDR3 extends over 13 amino acids. The CDR3 here is CASSLSNRVEQYF. The CDR3 DNA follows: TGTGCCAGCAGTTTATCCAACAGGGTCGAGCAGTACTTC.

This rearrangement joins TRBV7-3 to TRBJ2-5; D unclear. There are 14 residues in the CDR3. CDR1 SGHTA and CDR2 FQGTGA come from the germline V gene. The ends were cut back, 1 base at V and 1 base at J, with 7 bases in the middle. CDR3 amino acids: CASSLKPPQETQYF. CDR3 DNA: TGTGCCAGCAGCTTAAAGCCTCCCCAAGAGACCCAGTACTTC.

J is TRBJ2-1 and V is TRBV27, with D possibly being TRBD2 (5 bases). The CDR3 sequence is 14 residues long. In germline, CDR1 is MNHEY, CDR2 SMNVEV (reference sequence). Trimming left V 0 bases short and J 9 bases short, with 12 bases between. CDR3 coding DNA: TGTGCCAGCAGTTTATCAGGTTTCGCGGGTGAGCAGTTCTTC. As protein: CASSLSGFAGEQFF.

This clone has only one observation. This sequence joins TRBV4-1 and TRBJ2-7; 8 positions agree with TRBD2. Germline CDR1 and CDR2: MGHRA and YSYEKL. CDR3 length equals 13 residues. V shed 3 bases, J shed 3 bases, and the junction held 1 base outside the gene matches. CDR3 amino acids: CASSHGGVYEQYF. In nucleotides, the CDR3 is TGCGCCAGCAGCCACGGGGGGGTCTACGAGCAGTACTTC.

J is TRBJ2-5 and V is TRBV9, with 10 bases matching TRBD2. The CDR3 sequence is 16 residues long. Germline CDR1 and CDR2: SGDLS and YYNGEE. With V trimmed by 4 bases and J by 0 bases, 6 bases remained unmatched. The CDR3 sequence: CASSPRGLAYQETQYF. The CDR3 DNA reads TGTGCCAGCAGCCCCCGGGGACTAGCGTACCAAGAGACCCAGTACTTC.

This clone occurred a few times. This chain links TRBV7-9 with TRBJ1-2; TRBD1 matches at 7 bases. The germline gives CDR1 SEHNR, CDR2 FQNEAQ (reference sequence). The CDR3 covers 15 residues. V shed 5 bases, J shed 4 bases, and the junction held 10 bases outside the gene matches. The CDR3 region has the DNA TGTGCCAGCAGCCTATCGGACAGGCTGAGCTATGGCTACACCTTC. Translating gives CASSLSDRLSYGYTF.

This chain connects TRBV4-3 to TRBJ2-6; D gene uncertain. V was pared by 1 base and J by 3 bases, with 7 bases between. The CDR3 has 15 amino acids. Looked up from germline, CDR1 is LGHNA and CDR2 is YSLEER. The CDR3 here is CASSQGQNGANVLTF. The DNA of the CDR3 is TGCGCCAGCAGCCAAGGGCAGAATGGGGCCAACGTCCTGACTTTC.

V usage is TRBV7-9 and J usage is TRBJ2-5; 15 bases align to TRBD2. V shed 4 bases and J 1 base; nucleotides not matched to a gene: 4. Germline V gene lookup returns CDR1 SEHNR and CDR2 FQNEAQ (reference sequence). The CDR3 spans 17 residues. In nucleotides, the CDR3 is TGTGCCAGCAGCTCCGGGACTAGCGGGAGGAGCCAAGAGACCCAGTACTTC. Translated, it gives CASSSGTSGRSQETQYF.

The chain uses TRBV5-4 and TRBJ2-1; 7 bases line up with TRBD2. J gave up 4 bases and V 2 bases, and 9 bases lay outside the gene matches. Looked up from germline, CDR1 is SGHNT and CDR2 is YYREEE (reference sequence). The CDR3 is 16 amino acids. The CDR3 region has the DNA TGTGCCAGCAGCTTAGGTTGGGAGGGCCTTTACAATGAGCAGTTCTTC. It specifies CASSLGWEGLYNEQFF.

The chain recombines TRBV27 with TRBJ2-6, with D perhaps TRBD1 (5 bases). The V and J ends lost 6 bases and 3 bases respectively, with 15 bases between them. The V gene's germline CDR1 is MNHEY and CDR2 SMNVEV (reference sequence). The CDR3 sequence is 16 residues long. The CDR3 reads CASSDRGYSGANVLTF. CDR3 nucleotides: TGTGCCAGCAGCGACAGAGGATATAGTGGGGCCAACGTCCTGACTTTC.

The rearrangement joins TRBV29-1 to TRBJ2-2, with D perhaps being TRBD1 or TRBD2 (5 bases each). The germline gives CDR1 SQVTM, CDR2 ANQGSEA. The CDR3 is made up of 16 amino acids. The V end was cut by 5 bases, the J end by 1 base, with 17 bases between. CDR3 loop: CSVIQTERGNTGELFF. The CDR3 bases are TGCAGCGTTATTCAGACCGAGAGGGGGAACACCGGGGAGCTGTTTTTT.

The chain links TRBV7-9 to TRBJ2-1; 7 nucleotides line up with TRBD2. Germline trimming cut 5 bases from V and 3 bases from J; bases unmatched to any gene: 10. There are 16 residues in the CDR3. Germline CDR1 reads SEHNR; CDR2 reads FQNEAQ (reference sequence). The CDR3 bases are TGTGCCAGCAGCGCCATCCGGGACTACGACTACAATGAGCAGTTCTTC. It specifies CASSAIRDYDYNEQFF.

V usage is TRBV19 and J usage is TRBJ2-2; D is undetermined. The CDR3 spans 14 residues. The V end was cut by 2 bases, the J end by 1 base, with 5 bases between. CDR1 is LNHDA, CDR2 SQIVND, per germline (reference sequence). Here the CDR3 reads CASSIPGNTGELFF. The DNA of the CDR3 is TGTGCCAGTAGTATACCAGGGAACACCGGGGAGCTGTTTTTT.

This sequence joins TRBV4-1 and TRBJ1-5; no firm D call. This CDR3 is built from 15 residues. Germline values: CDR1 MGHRA, CDR2 YSYEKL. Trimming shortened V by 1 base and J by 1 base, and 8 bases separated the two germline ends. DNA of the CDR3: TGCGCCAGCAGCCAAGTGGACGGGAGCAATCAGCCCCAGCATTTT. Amino acid sequence: CASSQVDGSNQPQHF.

Points on this clone: A much larger clonotype is one base distant, so this may be a read error. Within the sample, other DNA sequences also encode this same CDR3. The chain combines TRBV19 with TRBJ1-5; no firm D call. The germline V gene encodes CDR1 LNHDA and CDR2 SQIVND (reference sequence). The CDR3 has 14 amino acids. V was clipped by 2 bases and J by 2 bases, with 7 bases between them. CDR3 region: CASSIRDRNQPQHF. The CDR3 region has the DNA TGTGCCAGTAGTATAAGGGATCGCAATCAGCCCCAGCATTTT.

The V and J genes are TRBV4-3 and TRBJ2-1; no clear D. V lost 1 base and J 0 bases, leaving 7 bases between the germline ends. CDR3 length: 15 amino acids. Germline lookup yields CDR1 LGHNA and CDR2 YSLEER. The CDR3 nucleotides read TGCGCCAGCAGCCAAGGCTTGGGCTCCTACAATGAGCAGTTCTTC. This codes for CASSQGLGSYNEQFF.

The chain links TRBV11-2 to TRBJ2-7; 7 nucleotides line up with TRBD1. Germline loops: CDR1 SGHAT, CDR2 FQNNGV. The V and J ends lost 4 bases and 2 bases, in that order; junction bases with no gene match: 5. CDR3 size: 14 residues. The CDR3 sequence is CASSSTGTTYEQYF. The CDR3 nucleotides read TGTGCCAGCAGCTCGACAGGGACCACCTACGAGCAGTACTTC.

In the case of this clone: The same CDR3 also results from other DNA sequences found in this sample. V usage is TRBV9 and J usage is TRBJ1-5; tentatively, D is TRBD1 (6 bases). Germline V lookup: CDR1 SGDLS, CDR2 YYNGEE. Trimming removed 4 bases from V and 3 bases from J, with 8 bases in between. The CDR3 loop spans 13 amino acids. The CDR3 loop is CASSPGVNQPQHF. Here the CDR3 DNA reads TGTGCCAGCAGCCCAGGGGTCAATCAGCCCCAGCATTTT. Filled out from reference TRBV9 and TRBJ1-5, the complete variable domain reads DSGVTQTPKHLITATGQRVTLRCSPRSGDLSVYWYQQSLDQGLQFLIQYYNGEERAKGNILERFSAQQFPDLHSELNLSSLELGDSALYFCASSPGVNQPQHFGDGTRLSIL.

This clone was observed a single time. The chain combines TRBV7-8 with TRBJ2-3; maybe TRBD2 (5 bases). The CDR3 loop spans 16 amino acids. CDR1 and CDR2 (germline): SGHVS, FQNEAQ. V gave up 3 bases and J gave up 1 base, with 14 bases separating them. The CDR3 is CASSFEFVGGTDTQYF. Written as DNA, the CDR3 is TGTGCCAGCAGCTTCGAGTTTGTGGGAGGCACAGATACGCAGTATTTT.

The rearrangement links TRBV5-5 to TRBJ1-1; D unclear. Germline CDR1 reads SGHKS; CDR2 reads YYEKEE (reference sequence). The CDR3 has 13 residues. The V and J ends lost 0 bases and 7 bases respectively, with 10 bases between them. The CDR3 region is CASSLGLGGEAFF. The CDR3 DNA follows: TGTGCCAGCAGCTTGGGTCTAGGCGGTGAAGCTTTCTTT.

Only one count was recorded for this clone. The rearrangement links TRBV6-1 to TRBJ1-5; possible D gene TRBD1, 6 bases. Looked up from germline, CDR1 is MNHNS and CDR2 is SASEGT. The CDR3 has 14 amino acids. The V end was cut by 8 bases, the J end by 5 bases, with 16 bases between. The CDR3 loop is CASGPTGPHQPQHF. The CDR3 nucleotides are TGTGCCAGCGGCCCAACAGGGCCCCATCAGCCCCAGCATTTT.

The chain uses TRBV6-6 and TRBJ2-7; 7 bases map to TRBD2. This CDR3 contains 16 residues. J was trimmed by 2 bases and V by 0 bases; bases with no gene match: 7. CDR1 is MNHNY and CDR2 is SVGAGI in the germline V gene (reference sequence). The CDR3: CASSYSSLAATYEQYF. The CDR3 DNA is TGTGCCAGCAGTTACTCATCCCTAGCGGCAACCTACGAGCAGTACTTC.

This chain uses TRBV9 with TRBJ2-3, with D maybe TRBD1 (5 bases). This CDR3 is built from 18 residues. Germline V gives CDR1 SGDLS, CDR2 YYNGEE. V lost 0 bases, J lost 0 bases, and 17 bases lay in between. CDR3 coding DNA: TGTGCCAGCAGCGTAGAGGGGCGGTCTCTTGCTAGCACAGATACGCAGTATTTT. Translation: CASSVEGRSLASTDTQYF.

Remarks on this clone: Other nucleotide sequences from this sample produce the same CDR3. V and J are TRBV7-9 and TRBJ2-7; D unclear. The ends were cut back, 2 bases at V and 1 base at J, with 6 bases in the middle. This CDR3 spans 13 amino acids. Looked up from germline, CDR1 is SEHNR and CDR2 is FQNEAQ (reference sequence). The CDR3 reads CASSLRPSYEQYF. The CDR3 DNA reads TGTGCCAGCAGCTTAAGACCGTCCTACGAGCAGTACTTC. Complete variable domain (other parts from reference TRBV7-9 and TRBJ2-7): DTGVSQNPRHKITKRGQNVTFRCDPISEHNRLYWYRQTLGQGPEFLTYFQNEAQLEKSRLLSDRFSAERPKGSFSTLEIQRTEQGDSAMYLCASSLRPSYEQYFGPGTRLTVT.

V and J are TRBV27 and TRBJ1-2; TRBD1 might be the D (5 bases). V shed 8 bases and J shed 8 bases, with 12 bases lying between them. The CDR3 contains 11 residues. In germline, CDR1 is MNHEY, CDR2 SMNVEV (reference sequence). The CDR3 region has the DNA TGTGCCAGCCTTGGGGGAGTCGGCTACACCTTC. It is translated as CASLGGVGYTF.

The chain is built from TRBV10-2 and TRBJ2-2; D perhaps matches TRBD2 (6 bases). CDR3 length: 14 residues. Germline values: CDR1 WSHSY, CDR2 SAAADI. Trimming shortened V by 7 bases and J by 5 bases, and 14 bases separated the two germline ends. This CDR3 reads CASMGREMTGELFF. The CDR3 DNA reads as TGCGCCAGCATGGGACGGGAGATGACCGGGGAGCTGTTTTTT.

V gene TRBV27 combines with J gene TRBJ1-1; D perhaps matches TRBD1 (6 bases). CDR1 MNHEY and CDR2 SMNVEV come from the germline V gene (reference sequence). Trimming removed 9 bases at V and 5 bases at J, with 19 bases between. There are 14 residues in the CDR3. DNA of the CDR3: TGTGCCAGTCGGATAGGGGGAGGAGCGACTGAAGCTTTCTTT. This translates into CASRIGGGATEAFF.